Included here is one TCR beta chain sequence, with context. Its antigen is as yet unknown. With the read ending 3 residues before the CDR3 end, the germline J gene is used to fill in that end. The record originates from a study of T cells in women clearing cervical HPV infection. Across the whole study: Controls' single incident HPV16 infection cleared within 12 months without precancer.

CDR1 is LNHDA and CDR2 is SQIVND in the germline V gene (reference sequence). CDR3 size: 14 residues. Notes on the study in general: Cases and controls were distinguished at AUC roughly 0.83 by richness and V genes.

This table comes from immunoSEQ multiplex PCR, and its TCRdb copy is limited to in-frame clones, with some not included. The sample is made up of under 50,000 clones, and the top ten hold 6.4% of it. The chain couples TRBV19 to TRBJ2-4; tentative D call: TRBD2 (6 bases). Sequencing input: blood buffy coat. This sequence originates from a woman between 18 and 70 years old with a cervical HPV16 infection that either progressed to CIN3+ or cleared (not recorded which). Here the CDR3 reads CASNAGPANYGQYF. The sequenced CDR3 bases are TGTGCCAGTAATGCGGGGCCGGCTAACTATGGT.